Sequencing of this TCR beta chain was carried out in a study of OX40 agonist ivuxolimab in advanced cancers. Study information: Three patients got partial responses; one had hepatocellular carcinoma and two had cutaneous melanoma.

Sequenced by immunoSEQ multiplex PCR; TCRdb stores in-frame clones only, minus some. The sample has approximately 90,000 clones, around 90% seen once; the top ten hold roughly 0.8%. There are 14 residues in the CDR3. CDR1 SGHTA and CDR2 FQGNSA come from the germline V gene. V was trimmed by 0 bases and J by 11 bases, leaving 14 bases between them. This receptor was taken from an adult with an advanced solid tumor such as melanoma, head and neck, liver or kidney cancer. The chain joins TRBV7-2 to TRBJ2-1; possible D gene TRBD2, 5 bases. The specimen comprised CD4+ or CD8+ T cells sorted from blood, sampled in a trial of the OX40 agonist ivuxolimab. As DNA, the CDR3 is TGTGCCAGCAGCTTAGCGAAGGTGGACTTTCAGCAGTTCTTC. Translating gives CASSLAKVDFQQFF.